A single sample gave rise to the 14 T cell receptor beta chains below, sequenced in a study of T cell responses to AZD1222 COVID-19 vaccine. Only in-frame clones appear in the TCRdb table, and some are missing; sequencing was by immunoSEQ multiplex PCR. The data contain 200,000 to 250,000 clones, about 95% of them singletons. Source: peripheral blood, taken 28 days after the second dose of the MenACWY control vaccine. The receptor source for this set is an adult who received the MenACWY meningococcal vaccine as a control.

The chain has TRBV5-4 and TRBJ2-1; 7 bases match TRBD2. The CDR3 covers 14 residues. CDR1 and CDR2 from the germline V gene are SGHNT and YYREEE (reference sequence). Trimming at V came to 3 bases and at J to 8 bases, leaving 8 bases not matched to a gene. The CDR3 coding sequence is TGTGCCAGCAGCTCCTGGACTAGTTTCGATGAGCAGTTCTTC. Translating gives CASSSWTSFDEQFF.

The V and J genes are TRBV4-1 and TRBJ2-7; no clear D gene. This CDR3 is 13 amino acids long. The V gene lost 5 bases and the J gene lost 3 bases, with 11 bases spanning the gap. Germline lookup yields CDR1 MGHRA and CDR2 YSYEKL. Written as DNA, the CDR3 is TGCGCCAGCAGCGAGGACGCGTACTACGAGCAGTACTTC. Protein sequence: CASSEDAYYEQYF.

The rearrangement links TRBV19 to TRBJ2-3; 8 bases agree with TRBD2. The ends lost 4 bases at V and 0 bases at J; junction bases unmatched: 6. Germline CDR1 is LNHDA and CDR2 is SQIVND (reference sequence). This CDR3 comprises 16 residues. The CDR3 sequence is CASSNLAGSSTDTQYF. The CDR3 DNA reads as TGTGCCAGTAGTAACCTAGCGGGTTCTAGCACAGATACGCAGTATTTT.

The chain links TRBV5-1 to TRBJ2-1; D gene ambiguous. CDR1 and CDR2 from the germline V gene are SGHRS and YFSETQ. This CDR3 is 16 amino acids long. V gave up 0 bases and J gave up 5 bases, with 15 bases separating them. CDR3 in DNA: TGCGCCAGCAGCTTGGCGGGTTGGGGTGGAAACAATGAGCAGTTCTTC. It yields the protein CASSLAGWGGNNEQFF.

CDR3 residues: CASSIGRVSADTQYF. CDR3 in DNA: TGTGCCAGTAGTATAGGCAGGGTTTCCGCAGATACGCAGTATTTT. V usage is TRBV19 and J usage is TRBJ2-3, with D possibly TRBD1 on 5 matching bases. The CDR3 contains 15 residues. Per germline, CDR1 LNHDA and CDR2 SQIVND (reference sequence). The V end was cut by 1 base, the J end by 4 bases, with 12 bases between.

The chain joins TRBV25-1 to TRBJ1-2, with a possible D match to TRBD1 (5 bases). V was shortened by 2 bases and J by 6 bases, with 19 bases between the two germline ends. CDR3 length: 16 amino acids. From germline, CDR1 is MGHDK and CDR2 SYGVNS. The DNA of the CDR3 is TGTGCCAGCAGTGAACATTTTTTGGGCGGGACGAATGGCTACACCTTC. Translated, it gives CASSEHFLGGTNGYTF.

The chain uses TRBV5-1 and TRBJ1-4, with D hard to call. The CDR3 extends over 14 amino acids. Trimming shortened V by 6 bases and J by 4 bases, and 13 bases separated the two germline ends. Germline assignment: CDR1 SGHRS and CDR2 YFSETQ. The CDR3 loop is CASTFAGGNEKLFF. CDR3 DNA sequence: TGCGCCAGCACGTTTGCAGGAGGTAATGAAAAACTGTTTTTT.

The gene calls are TRBV28 and TRBJ1-1; D gene uncertain. The CDR3 is made up of 16 amino acids. CDR1 is MDHEN and CDR2 is SYDVKM in the germline V gene. Trimming shortened V by 4 bases and J by 1 base, and 16 bases separated the two germline ends. The CDR3 DNA reads TGTGCCAGCAGTTCGCCCGTAGGATTACAGAACACTGAAGCTTTCTTT. This gives the protein CASSSPVGLQNTEAFF.

The V gene is TRBV6-5, the J gene TRBJ2-3; unclear D gene. Germline V gives CDR1 MNHEY, CDR2 SVGAGI. The CDR3 runs 15 residues. V was shortened by 5 bases and J by 1 base, with 13 bases between the two germline ends. The CDR3: CASSPLGGGTDTQYF. The CDR3 DNA reads as TGTGCCAGCAGTCCGCTCGGTGGAGGCACAGATACGCAGTATTTT.

This clone appeared once. This sequence joins TRBV7-3 and TRBJ1-5; D gene ambiguous. This CDR3 contains 13 residues. Deletions cut 2 bases from V and 9 bases from J, with 11 bases between. Germline V CDR1 and CDR2: SGHTA, FQGTGA. As DNA, the CDR3 is TGTGCCAGCAGCTTAGACCGAAATGGGCCCCAGCATTTT. Translation gives CASSLDRNGPQHF.

The chain has TRBV5-1 and TRBJ1-6; no clear D. Germline CDR1 and CDR2: SGHRS and YFSETQ. V shed 0 bases and J shed 9 bases, with 13 bases lying between them. The CDR3 is 15 amino acids. The CDR3 sequence is CASSLVVGLGSPLHF. The DNA of the CDR3 is TGCGCCAGCAGCTTGGTCGTGGGGTTGGGTTCACCCCTCCACTTT.

The chain employs TRBV4-3 and TRBJ2-1; D possibly corresponds to TRBD2 (6 bases). Trimming removed 6 bases at V and 2 bases at J, with 8 bases between. CDR3 length equals 13 residues. Germline-derived CDR1 and CDR2 are LGHNA and YSLEER. DNA of the CDR3: TGCGCCAGCAGTGGAGGGACCTACAATGAGCAGTTCTTC. Translation gives CASSGGTYNEQFF.

This clone appeared a single time. V gene TRBV6-4 combines with J gene TRBJ2-3; TRBD2 matches at 12 bases. The CDR3 is 17 amino acids. V shed 0 bases and J 1 base; nucleotides not matched to a gene: 2. Germline V lookup: CDR1 MRHNA, CDR2 SNTAGT. The DNA for the CDR3 is TGTGCCAGCAGTGACTCCCGGACTAGCGGGGGCACAGATACGCAGTATTTT. It yields the protein CASSDSRTSGGTDTQYF.

The chain uses TRBV6-2 or TRBV6-3 and TRBJ2-7; possibly TRBD1 for D (5 bases). Trimming cost V 5 bases and J 9 bases, with 17 bases left between them. Germline CDR1 and CDR2: MNHEY and SVGEGT. CDR3 size: 13 residues. The CDR3 loop reads CASSQDLVGVQYF. The CDR3 nucleotides read TGTGCCAGCAGTCAAGACCTGGTAGGGGTGCAGTACTTC.